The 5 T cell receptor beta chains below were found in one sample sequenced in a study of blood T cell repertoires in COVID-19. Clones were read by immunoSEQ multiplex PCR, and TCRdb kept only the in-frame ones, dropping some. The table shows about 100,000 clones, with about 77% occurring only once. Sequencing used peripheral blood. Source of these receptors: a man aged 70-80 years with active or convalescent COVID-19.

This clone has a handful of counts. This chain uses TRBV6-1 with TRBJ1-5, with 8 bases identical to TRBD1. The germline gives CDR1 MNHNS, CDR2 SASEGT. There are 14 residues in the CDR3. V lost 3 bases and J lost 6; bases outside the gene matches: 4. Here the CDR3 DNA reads TGTGCCAGCAGTGAGGACAGGGCTTTTCAGCCCCAGCATTTT. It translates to CASSEDRAFQPQHF.

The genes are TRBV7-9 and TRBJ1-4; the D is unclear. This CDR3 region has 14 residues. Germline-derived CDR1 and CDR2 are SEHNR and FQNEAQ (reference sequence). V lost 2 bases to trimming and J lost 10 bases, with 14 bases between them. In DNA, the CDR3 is TGTGCCAGCAGCTTAACCGAATTTGCCGGAAAACTGTTTTTT. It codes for CASSLTEFAGKLFF.

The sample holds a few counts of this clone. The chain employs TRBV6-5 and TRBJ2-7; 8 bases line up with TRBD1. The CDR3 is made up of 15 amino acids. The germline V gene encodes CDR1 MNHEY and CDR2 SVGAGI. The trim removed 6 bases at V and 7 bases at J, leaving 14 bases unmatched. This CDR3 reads CASRDPGQVGEEQYF. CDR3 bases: TGTGCCAGCAGGGATCCGGGACAGGTCGGGGAGGAGCAGTACTTC.

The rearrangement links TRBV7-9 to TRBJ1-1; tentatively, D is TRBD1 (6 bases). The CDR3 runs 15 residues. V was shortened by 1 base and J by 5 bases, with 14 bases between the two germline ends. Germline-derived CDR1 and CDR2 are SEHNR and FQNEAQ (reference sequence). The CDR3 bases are TGTGCCAGCAGCTTAGAGGGGGGGCGTACAACTGAAGCTTTCTTT. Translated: CASSLEGGRTTEAFF.

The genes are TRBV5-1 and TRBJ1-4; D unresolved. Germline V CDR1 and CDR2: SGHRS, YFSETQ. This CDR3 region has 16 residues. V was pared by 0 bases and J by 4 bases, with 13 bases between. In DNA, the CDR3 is TGCGCCAGCAGCTTGGCCCCAATATCAGTTAATGAAAAACTGTTTTTT. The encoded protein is CASSLAPISVNEKLFF.